The source of this T cell receptor beta chain is a study of OX40 agonist ivuxolimab in advanced cancers. Looking at the study overall: Two patients with cutaneous melanoma and one with hepatocellular carcinoma, three in total, showed partial responses.

Regarding the study as a whole: Still undetermined is the antigen specificity of the expanded peripheral T cells.

With respect to this clone: Antigen: not known.

The germline V gene encodes CDR1 LGHNA and CDR2 YNFKEQ. The CDR3 has 15 amino acids. Trimming took 1 base from V and 5 from J; bases not matched to a gene: 5. Profiling relied on immunoSEQ multiplex PCR, and the TCRdb table lists in-frame clones only, not all of them. The sample includes some 60,000 clones, 75% to 95% of them seen just once. This specimen consisted of CD4+ or CD8+ T cells sorted from blood, obtained in a trial of the OX40 agonist ivuxolimab. The receptor's source is an adult with an advanced solid tumor such as melanoma, head and neck, liver or kidney cancer. The chain recombines TRBV4-2 with TRBJ2-5, with 9 bases aligning to TRBD2. This CDR3 is CASSQAAGGGETQYF. In nucleotides, the CDR3 is TGTGCCAGCAGCCAAGCAGCGGGAGGTGGGGAGACCCAGTACTTC.